The T cell receptor beta chain described here comes from a study of untreated major depressive disorder. Germline lookup yields CDR1 SGHRS and CDR2 YFSETQ. The CDR3 sequence is 17 residues long. Trimming took 4 bases from V and 6 from J, leaving 23 bases between them. Sequencing was performed with immunoSEQ multiplex PCR; in TCRdb, only in-frame clones are kept and a portion is missing. The sample lists about 21,000 clones, approximately 92% seen once, with roughly 0.31% in the top ten. The chain recombines TRBV5-1 with TRBJ2-1; D could derive from TRBD1 or TRBD2 (6 bases each). Source material: CD4+ T cells from PBMCs. The receptor was isolated from a man aged 25 to 40 in good health. The CDR3 DNA is TGCGCCAGCAGCCCCCGGGTAGGGCAGGGGAGGATCAATGAGCAGTTCTTC. Translating gives CASSPRVGQGRINEQFF. The entire variable domain, with the rest obtained from reference TRBV5-1 and TRBJ2-1, is as follows: KAGVTQTPRYLIKTRGQQVTLSCSPISGHRSVSWYQQTPGQGLQFLFEYFSETQRNKGNFPGRFSGRQFSNSRSEMNVSTLELGDSALYLCASSPRVGQGRINEQFFGPGTRLTVL.